This note documents a single T cell receptor beta chain sequence. This entry belongs to a study of blood T cell repertoires in COVID-19. Turning to the study itself: Collection of acute and convalescent COVID-19 samples took place in the United States, Italy and Spain. Sources were T cells, B-cell-depleted T cells, or PBMCs; the material itself was cDNA or gDNA.

How the authors handled the data: Amplification with reference gene primers provided the estimates of nucleated cell counts. Profiling relied on immunoSEQ multiplex PCR, and the TCRdb table lists in-frame clones only, not all of them. The DNA gave D and trimming, while V, J and clone size come from that table. This table holds 180,000 or so clones, around 85% found once. The sample taken for sequencing was peripheral blood. The source is an elderly woman with acute or convalescent COVID-19.

The CDR3 nucleotides are TGTGCCAGCAGCTCCCTAGCGGGAGAACAATATGAGCAGTTCTTC. Its protein is CASSSLAGEQYEQFF. This chain connects TRBV7-6 to TRBJ2-1, with TRBD2 matching over 10 bases. The V segment lost 4 bases and the J segment 8 bases; nucleotides outside the gene matches: 8. The CDR3 covers 15 residues. The germline gives CDR1 SGHVS, CDR2 FNYEAQ.